This T cell receptor beta chain came from a study of radiation and T cells in renal cell carcinoma. The sample's time point: blood 2 weeks post-SBRT. Indicated treatment: 15 Gy SBRT to primary tumor, nephrectomy 4 weeks later. CDR1 is SGHTA, CDR2 FQGNSA, per germline. CDR3 length equals 19 residues. The V and J ends lost 1 base and 0 bases respectively, with 19 bases between them. Produced via immunoSEQ multiplex PCR; TCRdb's table is partial and in-frame only. Of 120,000 or so clones listed, roughly four fifths are singletons. This chain connects TRBV7-2 to TRBJ2-1, with D possibly being TRBD2 (5 bases). This TCR came from a man in his fifties with renal cell carcinoma. Sequencing was performed on blood, taken from a patient whose treatment included radiotherapy and nephrectomy. The CDR3 DNA follows: TGTGCCAGCAGCTTAGTTTCGATTCGAGCGGTGAGCTCCTACAATGAGCAGTTCTTC. Translation gives CASSLVSIRAVSSYNEQFF.